Below are 19 T cell receptor beta chains sequenced from a single sample in a study of OX40 agonist ivuxolimab in advanced cancers. TCRdb keeps only in-frame clones here, not all; method: immunoSEQ multiplex PCR. The sample contains tens of thousands of clones, about 91% of which appear only once. The source was CD4+ or CD8+ T cells sorted from blood, collected in a trial of the OX40 agonist ivuxolimab. The receptors here all came from an adult with an advanced solid tumor such as melanoma, head and neck, liver or kidney cancer.

CDR3 nucleotides: TGTGCCAGCAGCTTAGTTGGGGCGACAGTGGGAGGAGATACGCAGTATTTT. Encoded protein: CASSLVGATVGGDTQYF. The V gene is TRBV11-2, the J gene TRBJ2-3, with D possibly matching TRBD2 (6 bases). Looked up from germline, CDR1 is SGHAT and CDR2 is FQNNGV. Trimming removed 1 base at V and 5 bases at J, with 19 bases between. The CDR3 spans 17 residues.

The chain has TRBV11-3 and TRBJ2-1; 12 nucleotides line up with TRBD2. V dropped 4 bases and J dropped 7; count of bases not matched to a gene: 5. Germline assignment: CDR1 SGHNT and CDR2 YENEEA. The CDR3 is 15 amino acids. Written as DNA, the CDR3 is TGTGCCAGCAGCTGGACTAGCGGGGTGGGGAATGAGCAGTTCTTC. It translates to CASSWTSGVGNEQFF. Based on the CDR3 plus reference TRBV11-3 and TRBJ2-1, the full variable domain is EAGVVQSPRYKIIEKKQPVAFWCNPISGHNTLYWYLQNLGQGPELLIRYENEEAVDDSQLPKDRFSAERLKGVDSTLKIQPAELGDSAVYLCASSWTSGVGNEQFFGPGTRLTVL.

This clone was observed a single time. Here the CDR3 reads CAISFGTSGYNEQFF. The CDR3 region has the DNA TGTGCCATCAGTTTTGGGACTAGCGGCTACAATGAGCAGTTCTTC. The chain couples TRBV10-3 to TRBJ2-1, with 11 bases lining up with TRBD2. Germline loops: CDR1 ENHRY, CDR2 SYGVKD. This CDR3 spans 15 amino acids. V dropped 5 bases and J dropped 3; count of bases not matched to a gene: 3.

This clone has just a few counts. V gene TRBV25-1 combines with J gene TRBJ1-4; D remains unclear. Germline CDR1 and CDR2: MGHDK and SYGVNS. V dropped 7 bases and J dropped 4 bases, with 7 bases sitting between them. The CDR3 has 12 amino acids. The DNA for the CDR3 is TGTGCCAGCAACGGAAATAATGAAAAACTGTTTTTT. As protein: CASNGNNEKLFF.

The V gene is TRBV28, the J gene TRBJ1-6; D is unresolved. Germline V gene sequence: CDR1 MDHEN, CDR2 SYDVKM. V was clipped by 4 bases and J by 12 bases, with 10 bases between them. The CDR3 covers 12 residues. The CDR3 DNA is TGTGCCAGCAGTTCTAACACCCTACCCCTCCACTTT. It encodes CASSSNTLPLHF. Complete variable domain (other parts from reference TRBV28 and TRBJ1-6): DVKVTQSSRYLVKRTGEKVFLECVQDMDHENMFWYRQDPGLGLRLIYFSYDVKMKEKGDIPEGYSVSREKKERFSLILESASTNQTSMYLCASSSNTLPLHFGNGTRLTVT.

V usage is TRBV6-5 and J usage is TRBJ2-3; 7 bases are a match to TRBD2. V lost 8 bases, J lost 2 bases, and 7 bases stayed unmatched. This CDR3 comprises 14 residues. Germline assignment: CDR1 MNHEY and CDR2 SVGAGI. The CDR3 DNA follows: TGTGCCAGCCGACGAGCGGGATTCACAGATACGCAGTATTTT. Amino acids: CASRRAGFTDTQYF.

The chain is built from TRBV6-5 and TRBJ2-7; D may be TRBD1 or TRBD2 (5 bases each). The germline V and J ends were trimmed by 0 bases and 3 bases, with 12 bases remaining between them. The CDR3 runs to 15 residues. Germline V gene lookup returns CDR1 MNHEY and CDR2 SVGAGI. In DNA, the CDR3 is TGTGCCAGCAGTTACTCGAGAGGGGCTGGCTACGAGCAGTACTTC. This encodes CASSYSRGAGYEQYF.

V usage is TRBV15 and J usage is TRBJ2-3; the D gene is possibly TRBD2 (6 bases). Germline loops: CDR1 LNHNV, CDR2 YYDKDF (reference sequence). The CDR3 extends over 14 amino acids. The V end was cut by 0 bases, the J end by 4 bases, with 8 bases between. CDR3 residues: CATSRDRGSDTQYF. CDR3 sequence (DNA): TGTGCCACCAGCAGAGACCGGGGGTCAGATACGCAGTATTTT. The complete variable domain, with remaining parts taken from reference TRBV15 and TRBJ2-3, reads DAMVIQNPRYQVTQFGKPVTLSCSQTLNHNVMYWYQQKSSQAPKLLFHYYDKDFNNEADTPDNFQSRRPNTSFCFLDIRSPGLGDTAMYLCATSRDRGSDTQYFGPGTRLTVL.

V and J are TRBV5-6 and TRBJ2-7; 7 bases align to TRBD1. The germline V gene encodes CDR1 SGHDT and CDR2 YYEEEE. Germline trimming cut 0 bases from V and 4 bases from J; bases unmatched to any gene: 4. The CDR3 has 14 residues. CDR3 region: CASSLGQGRYEQYF. CDR3 coding DNA: TGTGCCAGCAGCTTGGGACAGGGAAGGTACGAGCAGTACTTC.

This clone was picked up one time. The chain carries TRBV7-9 and TRBJ2-5; D possibly matches TRBD1 or TRBD2 (5 bases each). This CDR3 is 16 amino acids long. Per germline, CDR1 SEHNR and CDR2 FQNEAQ (reference sequence). The V gene lost 2 bases and the J gene lost 3 bases, with 16 bases spanning the gap. CDR3 coding DNA: TGTGCCAGCAGCTTATGGTTCGCAGGGAGAAAAGAGACCCAGTACTTC. It specifies CASSLWFAGRKETQYF. The full variable domain, its missing parts supplied by reference TRBV7-9 and TRBJ2-5, is DTGVSQNPRHKITKRGQNVTFRCDPISEHNRLYWYRQTLGQGPEFLTYFQNEAQLEKSRLLSDRFSAERPKGSFSTLEIQRTEQGDSAMYLCASSLWFAGRKETQYFGPGTRLLVL.

The V gene is TRBV19, the J gene TRBJ2-7, with 7 bases that match TRBD2. CDR1 LNHDA and CDR2 SQIVND come from the germline V gene (reference sequence). V shed 6 bases, J shed 4 bases, and the junction held 9 bases outside the gene matches. The CDR3 runs 14 residues. The CDR3 protein is CASRPYGLGYEQYF. CDR3 in DNA: TGTGCCAGTAGGCCATACGGACTAGGGTACGAGCAGTACTTC.

The rearrangement joins TRBV30 to TRBJ2-7; a possible D gene is TRBD1 (6 bases). Trimming took off 2 bases at V and 7 bases at J, with 15 bases between the two ends. The CDR3 length is 13 residues. Germline loops: CDR1 GTSNPN, CDR2 SVGIG (reference sequence). The CDR3 bases are TGTGCCTGGAGTCCTGGCCGCAGGGGTGAGCAGTACTTC. Its protein is CAWSPGRRGEQYF. Together with reference TRBV30 and TRBJ2-7, the CDR3 gives the full variable domain: SQTIHQWPATLVQPVGSPLSLECTVEGTSNPNLYWYRQAAGRGLQLLFYSVGIGQISSEVPQNLSASRPQDRQFILSSKKLLLSDSGFYLCAWSPGRRGEQYFGPGTRLTVT.

The CDR3 region is CASNGLAGSTDTQYF. The CDR3 DNA follows: TGTGCCAGCAATGGACTAGCGGGAAGCACAGATACGCAGTATTTT. This sequence joins TRBV2 and TRBJ2-3; the match to TRBD2 covers 12 bases. Germline loops: CDR1 SNHLY, CDR2 FYNNEI. Trimming removed 7 bases from V and 0 bases from J; junction bases left unmatched: 2. The CDR3 sequence is 15 residues long.

Written as DNA, the CDR3 is TGTGCCAGCAGCTTAGCCCCATTTGGGGGACAGACAACAGATACGCAGTATTTT. This translates into CASSLAPFGGQTTDTQYF. The chain joins TRBV7-8 to TRBJ2-3; 7 positions match TRBD1. The CDR3 is made up of 18 amino acids. V lost 0 bases, J lost 3 bases, and 12 bases stayed unmatched. The germline V gene encodes CDR1 SGHVS and CDR2 FQNEAQ.

This clone was detected once. The chain joins TRBV27 to TRBJ2-7, with 9 bases that match TRBD2. The ends lost 0 bases at V and 7 bases at J; junction bases unmatched: 13. The CDR3 sequence is 17 residues long. CDR1 is MNHEY and CDR2 is SMNVEV in the germline V gene (reference sequence). CDR3 loop: CASSLSRGAGGPREQYF. DNA for the CDR3: TGTGCCAGCAGTTTATCGAGGGGTGCGGGAGGGCCGCGAGAGCAGTACTTC.

V gene TRBV5-6 combines with J gene TRBJ2-3; TRBD1 matches at 7 bases. Germline V gene sequence: CDR1 SGHDT, CDR2 YYEEEE. This CDR3 comprises 13 residues. The V gene end was trimmed by 5 bases and the J gene end by 5 bases; junction bases not matched to a gene: 5. The CDR3 loop reads CASRSQGIDTQYF. CDR3 nucleotide sequence: TGTGCCAGCAGGTCACAGGGGATAGATACGCAGTATTTT.

V usage is TRBV5-4 and J usage is TRBJ2-5, with 10 bases matching TRBD1. V was pared by 4 bases and J by 2 bases, with 5 bases of the junction left unmatched. CDR1 is SGHNT and CDR2 is YYREEE in the germline V gene (reference sequence). This CDR3 has 15 amino acids. The chain's CDR3 is CASSRDRGPQETQYF. CDR3 coding DNA: TGTGCCAGCAGCCGGGACAGGGGCCCGCAAGAGACCCAGTACTTC. Filled out from reference TRBV5-4 and TRBJ2-5, the complete variable domain reads ETGVTQSPTHLIKTRGQQVTLRCSSQSGHNTVSWYQQALGQGPQFIFQYYREEENGRGNFPPRFSGLQFPNYSSELNVNALELDDSALYLCASSRDRGPQETQYFGPGTRLLVL.

This clone qualifies as medium-sized. This chain uses TRBV30 with TRBJ2-5, with unresolved D. CDR1 is GTSNPN and CDR2 is SVGIG in the germline V gene (reference sequence). With 0 bases removed from V and 2 bases from J, the gap between germline ends came to 7 bases. The CDR3 is 13 residues long. The CDR3 region is CAWSVQTQETQYF. Here the CDR3 DNA reads TGTGCCTGGAGTGTACAGACTCAAGAGACCCAGTACTTC.

The V call is TRBV7-7, the J call TRBJ2-1, with 13 bases fitting TRBD2. Germline assignment: CDR1 SSHAT and CDR2 FNYEAQ (reference sequence). This CDR3 is built from 15 residues. V gave up 4 bases and J gave up 5 bases; unmatched junction bases: 2. The CDR3 sequence: CASSSGLAGHNEQFF. CDR3 DNA: TGTGCCAGCAGCTCGGGACTAGCGGGGCACAATGAGCAGTTCTTC.